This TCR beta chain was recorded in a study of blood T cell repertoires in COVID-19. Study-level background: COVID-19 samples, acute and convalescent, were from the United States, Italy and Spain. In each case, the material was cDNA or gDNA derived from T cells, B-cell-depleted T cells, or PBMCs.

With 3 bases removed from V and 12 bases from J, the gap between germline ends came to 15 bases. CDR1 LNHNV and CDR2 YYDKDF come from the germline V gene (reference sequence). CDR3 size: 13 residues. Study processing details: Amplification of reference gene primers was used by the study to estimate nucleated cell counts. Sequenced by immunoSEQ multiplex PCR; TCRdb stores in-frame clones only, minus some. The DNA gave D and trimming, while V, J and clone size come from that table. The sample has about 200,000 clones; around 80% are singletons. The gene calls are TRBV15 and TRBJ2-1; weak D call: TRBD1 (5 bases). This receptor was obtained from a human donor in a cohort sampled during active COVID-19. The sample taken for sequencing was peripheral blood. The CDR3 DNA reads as TGTGCCACCAGCAGCGTGGGGCCAAGTGGGCAGTTCTTC. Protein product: CATSSVGPSGQFF. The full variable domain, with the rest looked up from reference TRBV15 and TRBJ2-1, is DAMVIQNPRYQVTQFGKPVTLSCSQTLNHNVMYWYQQKSSQAPKLLFHYYDKDFNNEADTPDNFQSRRPNTSFCFLDIRSPGLGDTAMYLCATSSVGPSGQFFGPGTRLTVL.